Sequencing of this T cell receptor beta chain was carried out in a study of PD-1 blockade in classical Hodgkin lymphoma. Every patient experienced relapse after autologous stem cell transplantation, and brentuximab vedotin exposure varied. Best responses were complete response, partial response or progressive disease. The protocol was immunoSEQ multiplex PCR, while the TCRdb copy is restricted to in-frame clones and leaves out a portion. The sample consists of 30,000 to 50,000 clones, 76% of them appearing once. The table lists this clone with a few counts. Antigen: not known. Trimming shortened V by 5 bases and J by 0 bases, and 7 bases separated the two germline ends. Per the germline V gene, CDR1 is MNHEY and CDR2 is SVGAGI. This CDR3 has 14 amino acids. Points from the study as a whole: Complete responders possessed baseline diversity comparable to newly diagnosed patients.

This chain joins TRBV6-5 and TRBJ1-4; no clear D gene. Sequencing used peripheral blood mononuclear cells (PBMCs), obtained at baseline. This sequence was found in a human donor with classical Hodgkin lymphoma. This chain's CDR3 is CASSRRATNEKLFF. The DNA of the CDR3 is TGTGCCAGCAGTCGGCGGGCAACTAATGAAAAACTGTTTTTT.